These 21 T cell receptor beta chains originate from one sample sequenced in a study of shared clonotypes between healthy human individuals (dated by TCRdb to about 2020). Preparation of the library involved the immunoSEQ multiplex PCR assay. TCRdb mirrors the immuneACCESS table, restricted to in-frame sequences. Some clones are absent from its copies; in checked studies, under half trace to an unresolved V gene, and the reason for the others is unknown. Within this sample are a few million clones, with just over 90% of them counted one time only. The ten largest clones take up around 0.4% of the sample. Sequenced sample: naive CD4+ T cells from PBMCs. Read against the paper, the sample's cell subset or site label means: CD45RA+ positively selected. The receptors were sampled from a man between 18 and 35 years old in good health. Some clones in this sample may be carry-over from other donors' samples.

The chain couples TRBV7-2 to TRBJ1-5; 9 bases are a match to TRBD1. Trimming at V came to 7 bases and at J to 6 bases, leaving 7 bases not matched to a gene. This CDR3 has 14 amino acids. CDR1 is SGHTA, CDR2 FQGNSA, per germline. The CDR3 reads CASTLTGGGQPQHF. CDR3 in DNA: TGTGCCAGCACCCTAACAGGGGGCGGTCAGCCCCAGCATTTT.

J is TRBJ2-5 and V is TRBV11-1; 11 bases are a match to TRBD2. CDR3 size: 15 residues. Losses at the gene ends were 5 bases for V and 1 base for J; bases not matched to a gene: 3. CDR1 and CDR2 from the germline V gene are SGHAT and FQDESV (reference sequence). The CDR3 is CASSPGTSGQETQYF. The CDR3 nucleotides read TGTGCCAGCAGCCCCGGGACTAGCGGCCAAGAGACCCAGTACTTC. The variable domain in full, completed from reference TRBV11-1 and TRBJ2-5, reads EAEVAQSPRYKITEKSQAVAFWCDPISGHATLYWYRQILGQGPELLVQFQDESVVDDSQLPKDRFSAERLKGVDSTLKIQPAELGDSAMYLCASSPGTSGQETQYFGPGTRLLVL.

Remarks on this clone: This sample also contains other DNA sequences that code for the same CDR3. This chain uses TRBV30 with TRBJ2-5, with D uncertain. Germline loops: CDR1 GTSNPN, CDR2 SVGIG (reference sequence). Deletions cut 1 base from V and 4 bases from J, with 4 bases between. There are 11 residues in the CDR3. The CDR3 DNA is TGTGCCTGGAGTGGGGGAGAGACCCAGTACTTC. It is translated as CAWSGGETQYF.

The gene calls are TRBV7-9 and TRBJ2-1; 10 bases agree with TRBD2. CDR3 length: 17 residues. V shed 5 bases and J 5 bases; nucleotides not matched to a gene: 12. Germline V CDR1 and CDR2: SEHNR, FQNEAQ (reference sequence). CDR3 region: CASSRKAGLARHNEQFF. The CDR3 bases are TGTGCCAGCAGCCGTAAAGCGGGACTAGCGAGGCACAATGAGCAGTTCTTC.

The chain joins TRBV5-4 to TRBJ2-1; TRBD2 aligns across 10 bases. The CDR3 consists of 16 residues. CDR1 is SGHNT, CDR2 YYREEE, per germline (reference sequence). Losses at the gene ends were 4 bases for V and 3 bases for J; bases not matched to a gene: 7. The DNA of the CDR3 is TGTGCCAGCAGCCCTACCGGGACTAGCGTCTACAATGAGCAGTTCTTC. The encoded protein is CASSPTGTSVYNEQFF.

The chain employs TRBV29-1 and TRBJ2-7; unclear D gene. Trimming cost V 0 bases and J 5 bases, with 5 bases left between them. The germline gives CDR1 SQVTM, CDR2 ANQGSEA. The CDR3 has 11 residues. CDR3 region: CSVEDSDEQYF. The CDR3 DNA reads as TGCAGCGTTGAAGATAGTGACGAGCAGTACTTC.

The chain recombines TRBV2 with TRBJ2-1; possible D gene TRBD1, 6 bases. CDR1 and CDR2 from the germline V gene are SNHLY and FYNNEI. The CDR3 is 11 residues long. V shed 8 bases and J shed 7 bases, with 9 bases lying between them. For the CDR3, the DNA is TGTGCCAGCCAGGGGTATAATGAGCAGTTCTTC. Its protein is CASQGYNEQFF.

This clone has more than one count but fewer than ten. The chain uses TRBV7-8 and TRBJ2-1, with 9 bases that match TRBD2. Germline assignment: CDR1 SGHVS and CDR2 FQNEAQ. This CDR3 is 14 amino acids long. V lost 5 bases to trimming and J lost 8 bases; unmatched junction nucleotides: 7. The CDR3 sequence is CASSPRLAVDEQFF. The CDR3 nucleotides read TGTGCCAGCAGCCCGAGACTAGCGGTCGATGAGCAGTTCTTC. Together with reference TRBV7-8 and TRBJ2-1, the CDR3 gives the full variable domain: GAGVSQSPRYKVAKRGQDVALRCDPISGHVSLFWYQQALGQGPEFLTYFQNEAQLDKSGLPSDRFFAERPEGSVSTLKIQRTQQEDSAVYLCASSPRLAVDEQFFGPGTRLTVL.

V and J are TRBV5-1 and TRBJ1-2, with D tentatively TRBD1 (6 bases). CDR3 length equals 14 residues. V dropped 4 bases and J dropped 5 bases, with 15 bases sitting between them. The V gene's germline CDR1 is SGHRS and CDR2 YFSETQ. CDR3 coding DNA: TGCGCCAGCAGCCCGCAGGGGACGGTGTATGGCTACACCTTC. Its protein is CASSPQGTVYGYTF.

The chain uses TRBV7-2 and TRBJ2-7, with 9 bases fitting TRBD2. The V and J ends lost 5 bases and 4 bases, in that order; junction bases with no gene match: 15. CDR1 and CDR2 (germline): SGHTA, FQGNSA. The CDR3 sequence is 17 residues long. The CDR3 region has the DNA TGTGCCAGCAGCGCCCCCCCCGGGGCTAGCGGGATTTACGAGCAGTACTTC. Its translation: CASSAPPGASGIYEQYF.

The chain recombines TRBV7-9 with TRBJ1-4, with 7 bases fitting TRBD1. Germline V gene lookup returns CDR1 SEHNR and CDR2 FQNEAQ (reference sequence). The CDR3 sequence is 15 residues long. The V segment lost 5 bases and the J segment 4 bases; nucleotides outside the gene matches: 7. The CDR3 sequence: CASSPGQSNNEKLFF. CDR3 in DNA: TGTGCCAGCAGCCCGGGACAGAGCAATAATGAAAAACTGTTTTTT.

V gene TRBV29-1 combines with J gene TRBJ2-5; D is undetermined. The J call may be wrong; the DNA end is better matched by TRBJ2-7. CDR1 is SQVTM, CDR2 ANQGSEA, per germline. The CDR3 contains 13 residues. This CDR3 is CSVRTGSTNEQYF. The DNA for the CDR3 is TGCAGCGTTCGAACGGGCTCGACCAACGAGCAGTACTTC.

The genes are TRBV28 and TRBJ2-5, with 7 positions matching TRBD1. The J call may be mistaken, given a closer DNA end match to TRBJ2-7. CDR1 is MDHEN and CDR2 is SYDVKM in the germline V gene. This CDR3 is 19 amino acids long. CDR3 bases: TGTGCCAGCAGCGGTAGGGACAGTAGACTCCACCGGGGATTCTACGAGCAGTACTTC. Amino acids: CASSGRDSRLHRGFYEQYF.

This rearrangement joins TRBV5-1 to TRBJ2-2; D is unresolved. The CDR3 is 14 residues long. V was clipped by 2 bases and J by 2 bases, with 7 bases between them. Germline V gene data show CDR1 as SGHRS and CDR2 as YFSETQ. CDR3 amino acids: CASSFFDNTGELFF. In DNA form, the CDR3 reads TGCGCCAGCAGCTTCTTTGACAACACCGGGGAGCTGTTTTTT.

This clone was observed once. This sequence joins TRBV2 and TRBJ1-2, with unresolved D. V lost 2 bases, J lost 1 base, and 11 bases lay in between. Germline lookup yields CDR1 SNHLY and CDR2 FYNNEI. This CDR3 spans 15 amino acids. CDR3: CASSESGSYNYGYTF. CDR3 nucleotides: TGTGCCAGCAGTGAATCGGGCAGCTATAACTATGGCTACACCTTC.

The V and J genes are TRBV7-2 and TRBJ2-3; a possible D gene is TRBD2 (5 bases). V lost 1 base and J lost 2, with 13 bases in between. Germline CDR1 reads SGHTA; CDR2 reads FQGNSA. This CDR3 comprises 16 residues. The CDR3 loop is CASSLGLAAYTDTQYF. In DNA, the CDR3 is TGTGCCAGCAGCTTAGGGCTAGCCGCATACACAGATACGCAGTATTTT.

This clone was detected only once. The V call is TRBV27, the J call TRBJ2-3; tentative D call: TRBD1 (6 bases). V was clipped by 1 base and J by 6 bases, with 11 bases between them. Germline V gene data show CDR1 as MNHEY and CDR2 as SMNVEV (reference sequence). There are 14 residues in the CDR3. The CDR3 protein is CASSLYRDGDTQYF. CDR3 sequence (DNA): TGTGCCAGCAGTTTATACAGGGACGGGGATACGCAGTATTTT.

This chain connects TRBV18 to TRBJ2-3; unclear D gene. Trimming removed 5 bases at V and 4 bases at J, with 13 bases between. This CDR3 is built from 14 residues. The germline gives CDR1 KGHSH, CDR2 LQKENI. The DNA of the CDR3 is TGTGCCAGCTCAAGGAGTGAGGTCGCAGATACGCAGTATTTT. This translates into CASSRSEVADTQYF.

The V and J genes are TRBV6-1 and TRBJ2-3, with a possible D match to TRBD2 (5 bases). Per germline, CDR1 MNHNS and CDR2 SASEGT. Trimming stripped 7 bases from V and 1 base from J, with 15 bases between. The CDR3 totals 15 residues. CDR3 region: CASIRLGAGTDTQYF. In nucleotides, the CDR3 is TGTGCCAGCATCCGATTAGGAGCGGGCACAGATACGCAGTATTTT.

This chain connects TRBV19 to TRBJ2-3; 7 bases fit TRBD2. Trimming at V came to 7 bases and at J to 8 bases, leaving 6 bases not matched to a gene. The CDR3 extends over 12 amino acids. Germline assignment: CDR1 LNHDA and CDR2 SQIVND (reference sequence). In DNA form, the CDR3 reads TGTGCCAGTAACCCCTCGGGGGGTACGCAGTATTTT. Residues: CASNPSGGTQYF.

CDR3 sequence reads: CASSPQTGVVTEAFF. The DNA of the CDR3 is TGTGCCAGCAGTCCGCAGACAGGGGTGGTAACTGAAGCTTTCTTT. The V gene is TRBV6-1, the J gene TRBJ1-1; TRBD1 aligns across 8 bases. This CDR3 has 15 residues. J lost 5 bases, V lost 5 bases, and 10 bases had no gene match. The germline V gene has CDR1 MNHNS and CDR2 SASEGT.